These 9 T cell receptor beta chains came from one sample sequenced in a study of blood T cell repertoires in COVID-19. This table comes from immunoSEQ multiplex PCR, and its TCRdb copy is limited to in-frame clones, with some not included. The repertoire has hundreds of thousands of clones, more than 80% of them found once; the top ten carry about 1%. Sequenced input: PBMCs or T cells enriched from blood (not recorded which). The receptors were sampled from a man between 50 and 59 years old who had been exposed to COVID-19.

The rearrangement uses TRBV30 and TRBJ2-1, with D possibly being TRBD1 (5 bases). V was pared by 2 bases and J by 4 bases, with 9 bases between. Looked up from germline, CDR1 is GTSNPN and CDR2 is SVGIG (reference sequence). The CDR3 is made up of 13 amino acids. DNA of the CDR3: TGTGCCTGGAGTAAGGACAATTACAATGAGCAGTTCTTC. Its translation: CAWSKDNYNEQFF. The full variable domain, rest sourced from reference TRBV30 and TRBJ2-1, is SQTIHQWPATLVQPVGSPLSLECTVEGTSNPNLYWYRQAAGRGLQLLFYSVGIGQISSEVPQNLSASRPQDRQFILSSKKLLLSDSGFYLCAWSKDNYNEQFFGPGTRLTVL.

The CDR3 region has the DNA TGTGCCAGCAGTTACTCGGGCACTGAAGCTTTCTTT. Its protein product is CASSYSGTEAFF. J is TRBJ1-1 and V is TRBV12-3 or TRBV12-4; D gene uncertain. The CDR3 covers 12 residues. Between the trimmed V and J ends, which lost 4 bases and 4 bases, there was a span of 7 bases.

The genes are TRBV12-3 or TRBV12-4 and TRBJ2-5; tentatively, D is TRBD2 (5 bases). V lost 4 bases, J lost 5 bases, and 8 bases lay in between. This CDR3 region has 12 residues. The CDR3 reads CASSSPGETQYF. The CDR3 bases are TGTGCCAGCAGTTCGCCGGGGGAGACCCAGTACTTC.

This clone was seen only a few times. The rearrangement joins TRBV11-1 to TRBJ1-2; 8 bases fit TRBD1. Germline V lookup: CDR1 SGHAT, CDR2 FQDESV (reference sequence). V was pared by 5 bases and J by 4 bases, with 9 bases of the junction left unmatched. CDR3 size: 15 residues. DNA of the CDR3: TGTGCCAGCAGCGACTATGCAGGGGGCGTCTATGGCTACACCTTC. Protein: CASSDYAGGVYGYTF.

V and J are TRBV27 and TRBJ1-6; TRBD1 matches 8 bases. This CDR3 comprises 13 residues. V gave up 7 bases and J gave up 10 bases; unmatched junction bases: 6. The germline V gene has CDR1 MNHEY and CDR2 SMNVEV (reference sequence). In DNA, the CDR3 is TGTGCCAGCATCAGGACAGGGCTCTCACCCCTCCACTTT. Residues: CASIRTGLSPLHF.

The table lists this clone with a count of one. This rearrangement joins TRBV5-6 to TRBJ2-7, with D maybe TRBD1 (6 bases). This CDR3 comprises 14 residues. Trimming cost V 6 bases and J 2 bases, with 15 bases left between them. The germline gives CDR1 SGHDT, CDR2 YYEEEE. CDR3: CASTFGPGAYEQYF. The CDR3 coding sequence is TGTGCCAGCACCTTCGGACCAGGGGCCTACGAGCAGTACTTC.

The chain joins TRBV6-4 to TRBJ2-3; the D is unclear. Trimming stripped 4 bases from V and 2 bases from J, with 10 bases between. The CDR3 totals 14 residues. Germline CDR1 is MRHNA and CDR2 is SNTAGT. Written as DNA, the CDR3 is TGTGCCAGCAGTGCTGACGGAGACACAGATACGCAGTATTTT. It yields the protein CASSADGDTDTQYF.

This rearrangement joins TRBV5-1 to TRBJ2-6; possible D gene TRBD1, 6 bases. Looked up from germline, CDR1 is SGHRS and CDR2 is YFSETQ. Trimming left V 4 bases short and J 6 bases short, with 17 bases between. The CDR3 has 16 amino acids. This chain's CDR3 is CASSQGTSLEANVLTF. The CDR3 DNA is TGCGCCAGCAGCCAGGGGACGTCCTTGGAGGCCAACGTCCTGACTTTC.

The genes are TRBV29-1 and TRBJ2-1, with D perhaps TRBD2 (6 bases). The V gene lost 7 bases and the J gene lost 8 bases, with 15 bases spanning the gap. Germline V lookup: CDR1 SQVTM, CDR2 ANQGSEA. This CDR3 contains 12 residues. CDR3 protein: CSGSGTADEQFF. CDR3 in DNA: TGCAGCGGTAGCGGTACTGCGGATGAGCAGTTCTTC.